The sequence of this T cell receptor (beta chain) was determined in a study of identical twins. V lost 0 bases and J lost 9, with 14 bases in between. This CDR3 comprises 15 residues. Per the germline V gene, CDR1 is KGHDR and CDR2 is SFDVKD. This clonotype has a handful of counts. The target antigen is unknown. Findings of the study overall: Partly confounded zero-insertion analyses could result from invariant MAIT and iNKT cells. Fewer insertions marked abundant cord blood beta clonotypes; young adult naive trended weakly, memory not at all.

Template switching added a universal primer site; cDNA carried unique molecular identifiers. TCRdb reprocessed the 5' RACE reads via MiXCR and lists one record per CDR3 protein. The sample has 450,000 or so distinct CDR3 sequences; 13% to 15% are singletons. The same data also contributed to another study, on yellow fever vaccine responses in identical twins.

The sample was CD4+ T cells sorted from blood. The chain has TRBV24-1 and TRBJ2-1, with a weak D call TRBD2 (6 bases). This TCR was recovered from a woman younger than 30 in good health. The CDR3 region is CATSDLRARRGEQFF. The DNA for the CDR3 is TGTGCCACCAGTGATTTGCGGGCCCGGAGGGGTGAGCAGTTCTTC.